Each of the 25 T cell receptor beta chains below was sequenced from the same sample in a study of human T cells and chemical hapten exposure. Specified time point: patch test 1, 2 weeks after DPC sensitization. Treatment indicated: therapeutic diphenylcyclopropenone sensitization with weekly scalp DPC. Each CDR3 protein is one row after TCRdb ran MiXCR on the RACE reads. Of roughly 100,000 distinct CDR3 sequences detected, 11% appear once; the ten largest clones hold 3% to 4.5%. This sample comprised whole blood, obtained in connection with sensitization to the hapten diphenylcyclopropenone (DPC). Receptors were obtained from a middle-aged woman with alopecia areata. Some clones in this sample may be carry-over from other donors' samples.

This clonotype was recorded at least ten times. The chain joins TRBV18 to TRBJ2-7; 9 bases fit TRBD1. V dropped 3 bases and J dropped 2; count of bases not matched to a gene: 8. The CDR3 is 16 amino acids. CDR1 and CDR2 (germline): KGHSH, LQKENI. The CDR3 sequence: CASSPDAGQGTYEQYF. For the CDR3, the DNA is TGTGCCAGCTCACCGGACGCGGGACAGGGCACCTACGAGCAGTACTTC.

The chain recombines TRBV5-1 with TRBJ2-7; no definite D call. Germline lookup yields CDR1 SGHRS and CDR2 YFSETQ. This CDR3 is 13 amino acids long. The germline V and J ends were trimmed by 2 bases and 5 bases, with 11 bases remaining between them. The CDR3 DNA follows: TGCGCCAGCAGCTTCGGCGGCCAGAACGAGCAGTACTTC. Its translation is CASSFGGQNEQYF.

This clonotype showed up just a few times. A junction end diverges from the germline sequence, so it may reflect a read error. The CDR3 sequence is CASSLGYMVAAGTDTQYF. The CDR3 DNA reads TGTGCCAGCAGCTTGGGCTACATGGTGGCGGCCGGCACGGATACGCAGTATTTT. The chain is built from TRBV5-6 and TRBJ2-3; D unresolved. CDR3 length: 18 amino acids. The germline CDR1 and CDR2 sequences are SGHDT and YYEEEE.

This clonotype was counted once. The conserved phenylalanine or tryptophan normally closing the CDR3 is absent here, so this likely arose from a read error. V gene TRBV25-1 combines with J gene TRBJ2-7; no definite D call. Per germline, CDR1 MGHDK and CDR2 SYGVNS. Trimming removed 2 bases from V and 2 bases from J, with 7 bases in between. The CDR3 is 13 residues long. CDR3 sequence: CASSEQGTYEQYI. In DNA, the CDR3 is TGTGCCAGCAGTGAACAAGGAACCTACGAGCAGTACATC.

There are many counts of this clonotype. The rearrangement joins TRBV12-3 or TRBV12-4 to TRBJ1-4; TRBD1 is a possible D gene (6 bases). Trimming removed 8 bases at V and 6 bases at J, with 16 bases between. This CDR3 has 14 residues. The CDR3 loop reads CASGYRVRDEKLFF. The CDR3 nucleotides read TGTGCCAGCGGATACAGGGTTAGGGATGAAAAACTGTTTTTT.

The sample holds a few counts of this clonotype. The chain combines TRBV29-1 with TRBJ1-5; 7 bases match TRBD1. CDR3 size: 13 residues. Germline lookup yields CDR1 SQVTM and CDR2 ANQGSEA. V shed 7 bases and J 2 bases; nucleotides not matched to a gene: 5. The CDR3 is CSAGTGGNQPQHF. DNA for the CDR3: TGCAGCGCCGGAACAGGGGGCAATCAGCCCCAGCATTTT.

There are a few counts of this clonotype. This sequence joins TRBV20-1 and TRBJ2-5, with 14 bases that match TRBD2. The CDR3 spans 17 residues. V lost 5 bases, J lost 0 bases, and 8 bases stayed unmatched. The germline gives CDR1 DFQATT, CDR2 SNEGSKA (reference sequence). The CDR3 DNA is TGCAGTGCTTCATCCGGGACTAGCGGGGGTTACCAAGAGACCCAGTACTTC. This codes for CSASSGTSGGYQETQYF.

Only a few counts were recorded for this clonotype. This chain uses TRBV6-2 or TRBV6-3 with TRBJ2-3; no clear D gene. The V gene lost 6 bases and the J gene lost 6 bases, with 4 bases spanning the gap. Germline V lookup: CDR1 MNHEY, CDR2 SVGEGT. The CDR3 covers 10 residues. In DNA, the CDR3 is TGTGCCAGCAGGGGGGATACGCAGTATTTT. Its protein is CASRGDTQYF.

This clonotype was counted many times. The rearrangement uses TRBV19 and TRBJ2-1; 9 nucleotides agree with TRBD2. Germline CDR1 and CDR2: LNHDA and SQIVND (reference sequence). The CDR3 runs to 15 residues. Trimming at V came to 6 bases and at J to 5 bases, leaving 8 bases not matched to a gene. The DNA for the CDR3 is TGTGCCAGTAGCGTGTCGGCTAGCGGGAACAATGAGCAGTTCTTC. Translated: CASSVSASGNNEQFF.

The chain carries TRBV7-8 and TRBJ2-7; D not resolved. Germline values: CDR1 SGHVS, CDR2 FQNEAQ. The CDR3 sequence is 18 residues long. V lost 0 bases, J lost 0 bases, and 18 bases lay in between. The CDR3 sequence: CASSLAWSSGPSSYEQYF. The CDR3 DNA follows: TGTGCCAGCAGCTTAGCGTGGAGTTCCGGACCAAGCTCCTACGAGCAGTACTTC. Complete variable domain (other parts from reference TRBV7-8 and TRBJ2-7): GAGVSQSPRYKVAKRGQDVALRCDPISGHVSLFWYQQALGQGPEFLTYFQNEAQLDKSGLPSDRFFAERPEGSVSTLKIQRTQQEDSAVYLCASSLAWSSGPSSYEQYFGPGTRLTVT.

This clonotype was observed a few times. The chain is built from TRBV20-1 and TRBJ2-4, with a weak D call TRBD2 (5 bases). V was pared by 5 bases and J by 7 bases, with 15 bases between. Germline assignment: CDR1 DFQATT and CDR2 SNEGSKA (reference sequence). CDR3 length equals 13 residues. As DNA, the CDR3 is TGCAGTGCTGATGTTGCCGGGGAGAACATTCAGTACTTC. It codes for CSADVAGENIQYF.

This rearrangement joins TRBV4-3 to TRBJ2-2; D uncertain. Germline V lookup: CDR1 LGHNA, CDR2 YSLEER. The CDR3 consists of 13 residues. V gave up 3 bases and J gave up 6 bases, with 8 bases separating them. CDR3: CASSHLRSGELFF. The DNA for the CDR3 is TGCGCCAGCAGCCATCTCAGATCCGGGGAGCTGTTTTTT.

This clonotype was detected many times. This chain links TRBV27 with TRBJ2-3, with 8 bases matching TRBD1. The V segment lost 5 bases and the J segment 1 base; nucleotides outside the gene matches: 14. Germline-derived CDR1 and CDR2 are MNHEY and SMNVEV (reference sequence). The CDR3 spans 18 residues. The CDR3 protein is CASSLGQGSKFRTDTQYF. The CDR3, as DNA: TGTGCCAGCAGTCTTGGACAGGGCAGTAAGTTCCGCACAGATACGCAGTATTTT.

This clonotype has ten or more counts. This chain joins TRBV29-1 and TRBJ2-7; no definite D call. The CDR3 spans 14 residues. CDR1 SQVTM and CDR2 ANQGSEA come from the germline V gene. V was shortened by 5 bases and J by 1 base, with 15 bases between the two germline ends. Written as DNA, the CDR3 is TGCAGCGTTCGCCGGGCAGGCGGTTCCTACGAGCAGTACTTC. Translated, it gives CSVRRAGGSYEQYF.

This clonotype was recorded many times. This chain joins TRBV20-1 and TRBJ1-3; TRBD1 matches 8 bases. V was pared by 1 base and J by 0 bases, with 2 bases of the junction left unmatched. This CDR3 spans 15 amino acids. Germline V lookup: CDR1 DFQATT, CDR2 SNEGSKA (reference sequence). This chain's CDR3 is CSARGGTGSGNTIYF. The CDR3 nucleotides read TGCAGTGCTAGAGGTGGGACAGGCTCTGGAAACACCATATATTTT.

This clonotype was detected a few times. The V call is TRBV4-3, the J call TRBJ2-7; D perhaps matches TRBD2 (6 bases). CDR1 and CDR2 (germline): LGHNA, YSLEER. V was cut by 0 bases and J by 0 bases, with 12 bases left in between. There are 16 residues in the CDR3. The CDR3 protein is CASSQDGGASSYEQYF. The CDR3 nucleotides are TGCGCCAGCAGCCAAGACGGCGGGGCTAGCTCCTACGAGCAGTACTTC.

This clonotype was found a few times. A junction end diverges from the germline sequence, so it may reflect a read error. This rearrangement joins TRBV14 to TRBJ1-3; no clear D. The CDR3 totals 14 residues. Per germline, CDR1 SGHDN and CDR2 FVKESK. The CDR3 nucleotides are TGTGCCAGCAGCCAAGGATCTTGGTTGGGGAACATGGATTTT. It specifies CASSQGSWLGNMDF.

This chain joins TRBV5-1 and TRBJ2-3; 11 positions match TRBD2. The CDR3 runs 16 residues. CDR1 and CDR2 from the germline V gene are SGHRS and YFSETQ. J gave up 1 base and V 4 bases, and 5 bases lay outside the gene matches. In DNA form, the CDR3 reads TGCGCCAGCAGCCTATTAGCGGGAGGGCGCACAGATACGCAGTATTTT. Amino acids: CASSLLAGGRTDTQYF. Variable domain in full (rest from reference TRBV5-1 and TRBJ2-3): KAGVTQTPRYLIKTRGQQVTLSCSPISGHRSVSWYQQTPGQGLQFLFEYFSETQRNKGNFPGRFSGRQFSNSRSEMNVSTLELGDSALYLCASSLLAGGRTDTQYFGPGTRLTVL.

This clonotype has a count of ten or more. CDR3 sequence: CASSLSNVLKTQYF. CDR3 sequence (DNA): TGTGCCAGCAGTTTATCGAACGTCTTGAAGACCCAGTACTTC. V gene TRBV27 combines with J gene TRBJ2-5, with D uncertain. Trimming shortened V by 0 bases and J by 6 bases, and 11 bases separated the two germline ends. Germline V lookup: CDR1 MNHEY, CDR2 SMNVEV (reference sequence). The CDR3 is 14 residues long.

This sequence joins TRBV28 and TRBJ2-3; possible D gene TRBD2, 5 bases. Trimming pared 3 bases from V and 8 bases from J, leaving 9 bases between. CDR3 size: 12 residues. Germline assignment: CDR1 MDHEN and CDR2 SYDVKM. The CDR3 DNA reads TGTGCCAGCAGTTTGGGAGTCGGTACGCAGTATTTT. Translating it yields CASSLGVGTQYF.

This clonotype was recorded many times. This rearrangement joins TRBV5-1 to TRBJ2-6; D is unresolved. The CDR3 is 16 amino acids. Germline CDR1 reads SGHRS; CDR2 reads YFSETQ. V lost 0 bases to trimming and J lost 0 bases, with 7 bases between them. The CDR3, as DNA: TGCGCCAGCAGCTTGGAAGGATCCTCTGGGGCCAACGTCCTGACTTTC. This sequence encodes CASSLEGSSGANVLTF.

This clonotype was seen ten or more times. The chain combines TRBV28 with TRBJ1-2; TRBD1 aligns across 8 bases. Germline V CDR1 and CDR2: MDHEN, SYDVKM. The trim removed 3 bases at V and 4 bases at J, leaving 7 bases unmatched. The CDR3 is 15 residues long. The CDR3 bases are TGTGCCAGCAGTTTTGGGGGACAGGTTACCTATGGCTACACCTTC. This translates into CASSFGGQVTYGYTF.

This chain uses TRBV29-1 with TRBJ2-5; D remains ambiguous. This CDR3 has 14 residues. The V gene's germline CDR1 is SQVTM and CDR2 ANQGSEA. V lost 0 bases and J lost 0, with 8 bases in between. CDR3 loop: CSVEDSAYQETQYF. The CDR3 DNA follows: TGCAGCGTTGAAGATTCAGCCTACCAAGAGACCCAGTACTTC.

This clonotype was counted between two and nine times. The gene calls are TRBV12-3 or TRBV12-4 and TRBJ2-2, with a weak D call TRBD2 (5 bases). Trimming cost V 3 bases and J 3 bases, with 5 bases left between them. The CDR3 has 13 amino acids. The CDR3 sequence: CASSFGDTGELFF. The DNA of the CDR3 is TGTGCCAGCAGTTTCGGGGACACCGGGGAGCTGTTTTTT.

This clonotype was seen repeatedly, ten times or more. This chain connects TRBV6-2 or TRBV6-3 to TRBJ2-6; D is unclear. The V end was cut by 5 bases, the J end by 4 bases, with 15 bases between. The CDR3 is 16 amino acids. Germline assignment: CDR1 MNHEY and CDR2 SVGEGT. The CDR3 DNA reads TGTGCCAGCAGTAACCCCGGTTCTGGGGGGGCCAACGTCCTGACTTTC. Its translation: CASSNPGSGGANVLTF.